The 12 T cell receptor beta chains presented below share a single source sample, sequenced in a study of post-analysis software for immune sequencing data. Findings of the study overall: A handful of TRBV segments (TRBV5-6, TRBV5-1 and TRBV20-1 among them) occurred more frequently in patients than in controls.

Which antigens these TCRs recognize remains unknown. Tagging with unique molecular identifiers was a feature of the TCR beta cDNA libraries. TCRdb reprocessed the PCR reads with MiXCR, giving one entry per CDR3 protein. The sample contains some 370,000 distinct CDR3 sequences, roughly 36% of which appear only once. The sample comprised blood. These receptors all come from a girl aged 5 to 17 with multiple sclerosis.

The rearrangement joins TRBV7-2 to TRBJ1-1, with 8 bases identical to TRBD1. V trimming: 5 bases; J trimming: 9 bases; junction bases outside the gene matches: 5. This CDR3 is 12 amino acids long. Germline V CDR1 and CDR2: SGHTA, FQGNSA. This CDR3 is CASSPDRGQAFF. The DNA for the CDR3 is TGTGCCAGCAGCCCCGACAGGGGACAAGCTTTCTTT.

This clonotype appeared a few times. V is TRBV12-3 or TRBV12-4 and J is TRBJ2-1; perhaps TRBD1 as D (6 bases). V lost 7 bases to trimming and J lost 5 bases, with 18 bases between them. The CDR3 totals 15 residues. The CDR3 DNA is TGTGCCAGCACCCTGAGGGACACCTTAAACAATGAGCAGTTCTTC. Encoded protein: CASTLRDTLNNEQFF.

The chain carries TRBV12-3 or TRBV12-4 and TRBJ2-1; D tentatively reads TRBD1 or TRBD2 (5 bases each). The V gene lost 4 bases and the J gene lost 15 bases, with 25 bases spanning the gap. The CDR3 is 15 residues long. The CDR3 is CASSSREWGQGRVFF. The CDR3 coding sequence is TGTGCCAGCAGTTCAAGGGAGTGGGGTCAGGGCAGGGTGTTCTTC.

The rearrangement uses TRBV27 and TRBJ2-7; no clear D. Trimming pared 5 bases from V and 6 bases from J, leaving 17 bases between. This CDR3 contains 14 residues. Germline values: CDR1 MNHEY, CDR2 SMNVEV (reference sequence). The DNA for the CDR3 is TGTGCCAGCAGTAAAATTCAATCCCTCGGCGAGCAGTACTTC. It yields the protein CASSKIQSLGEQYF.

The chain carries TRBV5-1 and TRBJ2-3; the D gene could be TRBD1 or TRBD2 (5 bases each). In germline, CDR1 is SGHRS, CDR2 YFSETQ. V lost 0 bases to trimming and J lost 4 bases, with 9 bases between them. The CDR3 has 14 residues. The CDR3 reads CASSLEGRADTQYF. CDR3 DNA sequence: TGCGCCAGCAGCTTGGAGGGACGAGCAGATACGCAGTATTTT.

This clonotype was observed at least ten times. This rearrangement joins TRBV20-1 to TRBJ2-1; either TRBD1 or TRBD2 may supply D (5 bases each). The germline gives CDR1 DFQATT, CDR2 SNEGSKA (reference sequence). This CDR3 contains 13 residues. V lost 6 bases to trimming and J lost 7 bases, with 16 bases between them. The CDR3 sequence: CSATRGGTNEQFF. CDR3 in DNA: TGCAGTGCCACTAGAGGTGGGACGAATGAGCAGTTCTTC.

This clonotype has only a few counts. The chain couples TRBV4-3 to TRBJ2-3; no definite D call. The CDR3 has 13 amino acids. The germline V gene has CDR1 LGHNA and CDR2 YSLEER. V was shortened by 4 bases and J by 5 bases, with 10 bases between the two germline ends. The CDR3: CASSRRTRDTQYF. CDR3 coding DNA: TGCGCCAGCAGCCGCCGGACGAGAGATACGCAGTATTTT.

The rearrangement joins TRBV6-5 to TRBJ2-2, with a weak D call TRBD2 (5 bases). Trimming cost V 6 bases and J 5 bases, with 13 bases left between them. From germline, CDR1 is MNHEY and CDR2 SVGAGI. This CDR3 region has 14 residues. CDR3 DNA: TGTGCCAGCAGCCCTAGCTACGGAACCGGGGAGCTGTTTTTT. Protein: CASSPSYGTGELFF.

The gene calls are TRBV29-1 and TRBJ2-1; D ambiguous. This CDR3 has 11 residues. Trimming cost V 5 bases and J 8 bases, with 10 bases left between them. Germline CDR1 SQVTM, CDR2 ANQGSEA. The CDR3: CSVLWVDEQFF. The CDR3 DNA sequence: TGCAGCGTTCTTTGGGTTGATGAGCAGTTCTTC.

Remarks on this clonotype: Mismatch with germline at one junction end may stem from a read error. The chain uses TRBV7-7 and TRBJ2-1; D is undetermined. CDR1 is SSHAT and CDR2 is FNYEAQ in the germline V gene (reference sequence). The CDR3 loop spans 14 amino acids. The CDR3 DNA sequence: TGTGCTAGCAGCTTAGAACTTTACACCGATGAGCAGTTCTTC. This translates into CASSLELYTDEQFF.

The V gene is TRBV4-3, the J gene TRBJ1-2; D not certain. Germline V CDR1 and CDR2: LGHNA, YSLEER. CDR3 length: 14 amino acids. V shed 3 bases and J shed 1 base, with 9 bases lying between them. CDR3 sequence: CASSQMGVNYGYTF. CDR3 nucleotides: TGCGCCAGCAGCCAGATGGGAGTTAACTATGGCTACACCTTC.

J is TRBJ2-3 and V is TRBV4-2; D is uncertain. Trimming removed 8 bases at V and 0 bases at J, with 3 bases between. The CDR3 runs 11 residues. Per germline, CDR1 LGHNA and CDR2 YNFKEQ. As DNA, the CDR3 is TGTGCCAGCGCAAGCACAGATACGCAGTATTTT. Protein: CASASTDTQYF.